These 14 T cell receptor beta chains share one sample of origin, sequenced in a study of radiotherapy plus CTLA-4 blockade in lung cancer. Generated by immunoSEQ multiplex PCR, the TCRdb table keeps only in-frame clones and is missing some. The sample records tens of thousands of clones, less than 85% being singletons. Material: peripheral blood, obtained from a patient treated with radiotherapy plus ipilimumab. The origin of the receptors is a human donor with non-small cell lung cancer who had stable disease on radiotherapy plus ipilimumab.

The J gene is TRBJ1-5, the V gene TRBV6-1; D perhaps matches TRBD1 (5 bases). In germline, CDR1 is MNHNS, CDR2 SASEGT. The CDR3 consists of 15 residues. Trimming took off 6 bases at V and 9 bases at J, with 21 bases between the two ends. CDR3 region: CASSGGPAGVSPQHF. CDR3 DNA sequence: TGTGCCAGCAGCGGGGGACCGGCGGGCGTTTCGCCCCAGCATTTT.

This clone was detected once. The rearrangement joins TRBV19 to TRBJ1-1; D remains ambiguous. This CDR3 comprises 16 residues. Germline-derived CDR1 and CDR2 are LNHDA and SQIVND (reference sequence). Trimming shortened V by 1 base and J by 1 base, and 13 bases separated the two germline ends. The CDR3, as DNA: TGTGCCAGTAGTATAGTAGGCGAGATACCGAACACTGAAGCTTTCTTT. Amino acids: CASSIVGEIPNTEAFF.

The V gene is TRBV11-2, the J gene TRBJ2-1; 13 nucleotides line up with TRBD2. The CDR3 is 15 residues long. Germline V CDR1 and CDR2: SGHAT, FQNNGV. V was clipped by 5 bases and J by 9 bases; unmatched bases: 7. CDR3 coding DNA: TGTGCCAGCAGCGGGGGGACTAGCGGGGATTCTGAGCAGTTCTTC. It codes for CASSGGTSGDSEQFF.

This clone appeared a few times. The J gene is TRBJ1-3, the V gene TRBV6-1, with TRBD1 as a possible D gene (5 bases). This CDR3 has 15 amino acids. In germline, CDR1 is MNHNS, CDR2 SASEGT. V lost 2 bases, J lost 0 bases, and 8 bases lay in between. Here the CDR3 DNA reads TGTGCCAGCAGTGAATTCGGGGGCTCTGGAAACACCATATATTTT. It codes for CASSEFGGSGNTIYF.

Only a few counts were recorded for this clone. The J gene is TRBJ2-1, the V gene TRBV15, with D perhaps matching TRBD2 (5 bases). This CDR3 comprises 16 residues. Trimming cost V 0 bases and J 8 bases, with 17 bases left between them. Per the germline V gene, CDR1 is LNHNV and CDR2 is YYDKDF (reference sequence). As DNA, the CDR3 is TGTGCCACCAGCAGAGATTTGAACAGTTTCGGGGATGAGCAGTTCTTC. It is translated as CATSRDLNSFGDEQFF.

The chain combines TRBV7-2 with TRBJ1-2, with D unclear. Germline V gene data show CDR1 as SGHTA and CDR2 as FQGNSA. V was clipped by 1 base and J by 8 bases, with 17 bases between them. CDR3 size: 15 residues. The DNA for the CDR3 is TGTGCCAGCAGCTTAGTACCAACAAGGGATGGAGGCTACACCTTC. This codes for CASSLVPTRDGGYTF.

The chain combines TRBV9 with TRBJ2-1, with 8 bases that match TRBD2. The germline gives CDR1 SGDLS, CDR2 YYNGEE. This CDR3 has 13 residues. With 2 bases clipped from V and 10 bases from J, the junction kept 5 bases outside the gene matches. DNA of the CDR3: TGTGCCAGCAGCGTGGGACTAGAGGGGGAGCAGTTCTTC. This encodes CASSVGLEGEQFF.

The V call is TRBV6-6, the J call TRBJ1-2, with D maybe TRBD1 (6 bases). Germline CDR1 reads MNHNY; CDR2 reads SVGAGI (reference sequence). V was cut by 6 bases and J by 4 bases, with 12 bases left in between. This CDR3 region has 13 residues. The CDR3 DNA sequence: TGTGCCAGCAGCTCACAGGGAGTCTATGGCTACACCTTC. It encodes CASSSQGVYGYTF.

The chain has TRBV6-5 and TRBJ2-1, with 8 bases aligning to TRBD2. Germline assignment: CDR1 MNHEY and CDR2 SVGAGI. With V trimmed by 6 bases and J by 0 bases, 4 bases remained unmatched. The CDR3 contains 15 residues. In nucleotides, the CDR3 is TGTGCCAGCAGAAACAGCGGGGGCTCCTACAATGAGCAGTTCTTC. Its translation is CASRNSGGSYNEQFF.

The chain combines TRBV9 with TRBJ1-2; a possible D gene is TRBD1 (5 bases). V lost 6 bases to trimming and J lost 6 bases, with 15 bases between them. Germline CDR1 and CDR2: SGDLS and YYNGEE. CDR3 length: 13 amino acids. CDR3 sequence: CASNRDRQNGYTF. The CDR3 DNA reads as TGTGCCAGCAACCGGGACCGCCAGAATGGCTACACCTTC.

The V call is TRBV6-6, the J call TRBJ2-5; 10 bases fit TRBD2. The V gene end was trimmed by 4 bases and the J gene end by 2 bases; junction bases not matched to a gene: 1. The CDR3 is made up of 14 amino acids. Per germline, CDR1 MNHNY and CDR2 SVGAGI (reference sequence). CDR3 region: CASSFSGGQETQYF. CDR3 DNA sequence: TGTGCCAGCAGTTTTAGCGGGGGGCAAGAGACCCAGTACTTC.

The CDR3 region has the DNA TGTGCCAGCAGCGCACAGGGAAATCAGCCCCAGCATTTT. Its translation: CASSAQGNQPQHF. The rearrangement uses TRBV7-2 and TRBJ1-5, with D perhaps matching TRBD1 (6 bases). This CDR3 spans 13 amino acids. Germline CDR1 reads SGHTA; CDR2 reads FQGNSA. V lost 5 bases, J lost 4 bases, and 9 bases lay in between.

This chain uses TRBV7-9 with TRBJ1-5; D is uncertain. Deletions cut 5 bases from V and 4 bases from J, with 9 bases between. Germline V CDR1 and CDR2: SEHNR, FQNEAQ (reference sequence). CDR3 size: 13 residues. The DNA of the CDR3 is TGTGCCAGCAGCCTACAGATGAATCAGCCCCAGCATTTT. It codes for CASSLQMNQPQHF.

The chain links TRBV7-9 to TRBJ1-5; D is possibly TRBD1 (5 bases). Germline CDR1 SEHNR, CDR2 FQNEAQ (reference sequence). V was trimmed by 1 base and J by 7 bases, leaving 14 bases between them. This CDR3 contains 15 residues. The CDR3 DNA reads as TGTGCCAGCAGCTTAGAGGGGCAGGGAGAACAGCCCCAGCATTTT. Amino acids: CASSLEGQGEQPQHF.